These T cell receptor beta chains were read from a single sample in a study of vaccination and CD4 T cells after COVID-19. These receptors have no known antigen. TCRdb recomputed calls from the PCR reads with MiXCR, one row per CDR3 protein. The data hold 20,000 or so distinct CDR3 sequences, with 50% to 60% observed a single time. This sample comprised CD4+ T cells from blood, cultured in vitro, obtained before SARS-CoV-2 vaccination. The receptors here all came from a human donor who had recovered from COVID-19. CDR3s include the opening cysteine and the closing phenylalanine or tryptophan. Each record gives: J gene, V gene, D gene, clone size, CDR3 DNA, CDR3 protein. A D gene is named only where the DNA matches it firmly. Part of the rows lack a size; the others show once, few, many or a class for expanded clones.

j_call: TRBJ2-3
v_call: TRBV5-4
d_call: NA
clone_size: NA
cdr3_nt: TGTGCCAGCAGCTTGGACCTATGGGATACGCAGTATTTT
cdr3_aa: CASSLDLWDTQYF

j_call: TRBJ2-1
v_call: TRBV7-9
d_call: NA
clone_size: few
cdr3_nt: TGTGCCAGCAGCTCCGTCGGATACAATGAGCAGTTCTTC
cdr3_aa: CASSSVGYNEQFF

j_call: TRBJ2-3
v_call: TRBV20-1
d_call: NA
clone_size: once
cdr3_nt: TGCAGTGCTAGTCGCGGGGACAACACAGATACGCAGTATTTT
cdr3_aa: CSASRGDNTDTQYF

j_call: TRBJ2-1
v_call: TRBV15
d_call: NA
clone_size: NA
cdr3_nt: TGTGCCACCAGCCAGCGGAGCTCCTACAATGAGCAGTTCTTC
cdr3_aa: CATSQRSSYNEQFF

j_call: TRBJ1-5
v_call: TRBV28
d_call: NA
clone_size: NA
cdr3_nt: TGTGCCAGCAGTTTATTAGCCGGAGCCCGCAATCAGCCCCAGCATTTT
cdr3_aa: CASSLLAGARNQPQHF

j_call: TRBJ1-5
v_call: TRBV20-1
d_call: NA
clone_size: few
cdr3_nt: TGCAGTGCTAGCCGTGGTGGTGGTAGCCACAATCAGCCCCAGCATTTT
cdr3_aa: CSASRGGGSHNQPQHF

j_call: TRBJ2-5
v_call: TRBV18
d_call: NA
clone_size: NA
cdr3_nt: TGTGCCAGCTCACCCCCCCAGGGGCCAGAGACCCAGTACTTC
cdr3_aa: CASSPPQGPETQYF

j_call: TRBJ2-7
v_call: TRBV24-1
d_call: NA
clone_size: NA
cdr3_nt: TGTGCCACCAGTGATTCCCAGGTAACTACCTACGAGCAGTACTTC
cdr3_aa: CATSDSQVTTYEQYF

j_call: TRBJ2-1
v_call: TRBV10-1
d_call: NA
clone_size: NA
cdr3_nt: TGCGCCTATGGTATAAGCTCCTACAATGAGCAGTTCTTC
cdr3_aa: CAYGISSYNEQFF

j_call: TRBJ1-2
v_call: TRBV19
d_call: NA
clone_size: NA
cdr3_nt: TGTGCCAGTAGTATAACCTTAGGCTATGGCTACACCTTC
cdr3_aa: CASSITLGYGYTF

j_call: TRBJ1-6
v_call: TRBV12-3/TRBV12-4
d_call: NA
clone_size: NA
cdr3_nt: TGTGCCAGCAGTTTCCGGGCTTCACCCCTCCACTTT
cdr3_aa: CASSFRASPLHF

j_call: TRBJ1-1
v_call: TRBV7-6
d_call: NA
clone_size: NA
cdr3_nt: TGTGCCAGCAGCGCCATGTGGGGCACTGAAGCTTTCTTT
cdr3_aa: CASSAMWGTEAFF

j_call: TRBJ1-5
v_call: TRBV5-1
d_call: NA
clone_size: NA
cdr3_nt: TGCGCCAGCAGCACGGGACATGGCGATAGCAATCAGCCCCAGCATTTT
cdr3_aa: CASSTGHGDSNQPQHF

j_call: TRBJ2-1
v_call: TRBV6-1
d_call: NA
clone_size: NA
cdr3_nt: TGTGCCAGCAGATTGACGCGGGGTGAGGGGTACAATGAGCAGTTCTTC
cdr3_aa: CASRLTRGEGYNEQFF

j_call: TRBJ1-1
v_call: TRBV5-4
d_call: NA
clone_size: NA
cdr3_nt: TGTGCCAGCAGCTTGGCCGGGCAGGGCTCAACTGAAGCTTTCTTT
cdr3_aa: CASSLAGQGSTEAFF

j_call: TRBJ1-1
v_call: TRBV6-2/TRBV6-3
d_call: NA
clone_size: NA
cdr3_nt: TGTGCCAGCAGTTACTCGAGTTCAGCTGAAGCTTTCTTT
cdr3_aa: CASSYSSSAEAFF

j_call: TRBJ1-6
v_call: TRBV30
d_call: TRBD1
clone_size: few
cdr3_nt: TGTGCCTGGAGTGTACTAGGGGGACAGGGGGCTTCACCCCTCCACTTT
cdr3_aa: CAWSVLGGQGASPLHF

j_call: TRBJ2-3
v_call: TRBV25-1
d_call: NA
clone_size: NA
cdr3_nt: TGTGCCAGCAGGCGCCGGGTCGAGACAGATACGCAGTATTTT
cdr3_aa: CASRRRVETDTQYF

j_call: TRBJ2-7
v_call: TRBV20-1
d_call: NA
clone_size: NA
cdr3_nt: TGCAGTGCTAGCGGGAGTGCCTACGAGCAGTACTTC
cdr3_aa: CSASGSAYEQYF

j_call: TRBJ1-1
v_call: TRBV20-1
d_call: NA
clone_size: NA
cdr3_nt: TGCAGGGCTGTGGGCACTGAAGCTTTCTTT
cdr3_aa: CRAVGTEAFF

j_call: TRBJ2-5
v_call: TRBV7-7
d_call: TRBD2
clone_size: few
cdr3_nt: TGTGCCAGCAGCCGGGGACTAGCGGGACGTCAAGAGACCCAGTACTTC
cdr3_aa: CASSRGLAGRQETQYF

j_call: TRBJ1-2
v_call: TRBV7-9
d_call: NA
clone_size: NA
cdr3_nt: TGTGCCAGCAGTCCGGGAGGGGGAAACTATGGCTACACCTTC
cdr3_aa: CASSPGGGNYGYTF

j_call: TRBJ2-3
v_call: TRBV24-1
d_call: NA
clone_size: NA
cdr3_nt: TGTGCCACTCGTGGGGTCACAGATACGCAGTATTTT
cdr3_aa: CATRGVTDTQYF

j_call: TRBJ2-3
v_call: TRBV7-9
d_call: NA
clone_size: NA
cdr3_nt: TGTGCCAGCAGCTTAGCGTTATCTCCTCGGGGTGTCGGAGATACGCAGTATTTT
cdr3_aa: CASSLALSPRGVGDTQYF

j_call: TRBJ2-2
v_call: TRBV20-1
d_call: TRBD2
clone_size: NA
cdr3_nt: TGCAGTGCTAGAGATCTAGCGGGAGAGGTCACCGGGGAGCTGTTTTTT
cdr3_aa: CSARDLAGEVTGELFF

j_call: TRBJ1-5
v_call: TRBV27
d_call: NA
clone_size: NA
cdr3_nt: TGTGCCAGCAGTTCATCCAGGAACCAGCCCCAGCATTTT
cdr3_aa: CASSSSRNQPQHF

j_call: TRBJ2-2
v_call: TRBV6-5
d_call: TRBD1
clone_size: once
cdr3_nt: TGTGCCAGCAGTTATGGGGGACAGGCGAGGGACGGGGAGCTGTTTTTT
cdr3_aa: CASSYGGQARDGELFF

j_call: TRBJ2-7
v_call: TRBV7-2
d_call: NA
clone_size: NA
cdr3_nt: TGTGCCAGCAGCTTATCCTCGGGACCGGGATTTTACGAGCAGTACTTC
cdr3_aa: CASSLSSGPGFYEQYF

j_call: TRBJ2-7
v_call: TRBV28
d_call: NA
clone_size: NA
cdr3_nt: TGTGCCAGCAAAAGGGACTTGCCCTACGAGCAGTACTTC
cdr3_aa: CASKRDLPYEQYF

j_call: TRBJ2-3
v_call: TRBV28
d_call: NA
clone_size: once
cdr3_nt: TGTGCCAGCAGTTGGGGAGTGAGCACAGATACGCAGTATTTT
cdr3_aa: CASSWGVSTDTQYF

j_call: TRBJ1-1
v_call: TRBV6-5
d_call: NA
clone_size: NA
cdr3_nt: TGTGCCAGCAGTTACAGCAGGGGGAACACTGAAGCTTTCTTT
cdr3_aa: CASSYSRGNTEAFF

j_call: TRBJ1-4
v_call: TRBV20-1
d_call: TRBD1
clone_size: NA
cdr3_nt: TGCAGTGCTAGCCGGTCCGGGACAGGGGCGGAAAAACTGTTTTTT
cdr3_aa: CSASRSGTGAEKLFF

j_call: TRBJ2-2
v_call: TRBV28
d_call: NA
clone_size: NA
cdr3_nt: TGTGCCAGCTCCGGTGGGCTAAACACCGGGGAGCTGTTTTTT
cdr3_aa: CASSGGLNTGELFF

j_call: TRBJ2-1
v_call: TRBV7-8
d_call: TRBD2
clone_size: NA
cdr3_nt: TGTGCCAGCAGCCCCTCTATTGGACTAGCGGGCCCTTACAATGAGCAGTTCTTC
cdr3_aa: CASSPSIGLAGPYNEQFF

j_call: TRBJ1-1
v_call: TRBV20-1
d_call: NA
clone_size: NA
cdr3_nt: TGCAGTGCTCGGGACACGAACACTGAAGCTTTCTTT
cdr3_aa: CSARDTNTEAFF

j_call: TRBJ2-3
v_call: TRBV28
d_call: TRBD2
clone_size: NA
cdr3_nt: TGTGCCAGCAGTCTTAGGTTCGGGACTAGAGCAGATACGCAGTATTTT
cdr3_aa: CASSLRFGTRADTQYF

j_call: TRBJ1-3
v_call: TRBV20-1
d_call: NA
clone_size: NA
cdr3_nt: TGCAGTGCTAGCTTATCTGGAAACACCATATATTTT
cdr3_aa: CSASLSGNTIYF

j_call: TRBJ2-3
v_call: TRBV20-1
d_call: NA
clone_size: few
cdr3_nt: TGCAGTGCTTCGGCGGGTAGCACAGATACGCAGTATTTT
cdr3_aa: CSASAGSTDTQYF

j_call: TRBJ2-3
v_call: TRBV7-6
d_call: TRBD2
clone_size: NA
cdr3_nt: TGTGCCAGCAGCCTTGGGACTACGGGCACAGATACGCAGTATTTT
cdr3_aa: CASSLGTTGTDTQYF